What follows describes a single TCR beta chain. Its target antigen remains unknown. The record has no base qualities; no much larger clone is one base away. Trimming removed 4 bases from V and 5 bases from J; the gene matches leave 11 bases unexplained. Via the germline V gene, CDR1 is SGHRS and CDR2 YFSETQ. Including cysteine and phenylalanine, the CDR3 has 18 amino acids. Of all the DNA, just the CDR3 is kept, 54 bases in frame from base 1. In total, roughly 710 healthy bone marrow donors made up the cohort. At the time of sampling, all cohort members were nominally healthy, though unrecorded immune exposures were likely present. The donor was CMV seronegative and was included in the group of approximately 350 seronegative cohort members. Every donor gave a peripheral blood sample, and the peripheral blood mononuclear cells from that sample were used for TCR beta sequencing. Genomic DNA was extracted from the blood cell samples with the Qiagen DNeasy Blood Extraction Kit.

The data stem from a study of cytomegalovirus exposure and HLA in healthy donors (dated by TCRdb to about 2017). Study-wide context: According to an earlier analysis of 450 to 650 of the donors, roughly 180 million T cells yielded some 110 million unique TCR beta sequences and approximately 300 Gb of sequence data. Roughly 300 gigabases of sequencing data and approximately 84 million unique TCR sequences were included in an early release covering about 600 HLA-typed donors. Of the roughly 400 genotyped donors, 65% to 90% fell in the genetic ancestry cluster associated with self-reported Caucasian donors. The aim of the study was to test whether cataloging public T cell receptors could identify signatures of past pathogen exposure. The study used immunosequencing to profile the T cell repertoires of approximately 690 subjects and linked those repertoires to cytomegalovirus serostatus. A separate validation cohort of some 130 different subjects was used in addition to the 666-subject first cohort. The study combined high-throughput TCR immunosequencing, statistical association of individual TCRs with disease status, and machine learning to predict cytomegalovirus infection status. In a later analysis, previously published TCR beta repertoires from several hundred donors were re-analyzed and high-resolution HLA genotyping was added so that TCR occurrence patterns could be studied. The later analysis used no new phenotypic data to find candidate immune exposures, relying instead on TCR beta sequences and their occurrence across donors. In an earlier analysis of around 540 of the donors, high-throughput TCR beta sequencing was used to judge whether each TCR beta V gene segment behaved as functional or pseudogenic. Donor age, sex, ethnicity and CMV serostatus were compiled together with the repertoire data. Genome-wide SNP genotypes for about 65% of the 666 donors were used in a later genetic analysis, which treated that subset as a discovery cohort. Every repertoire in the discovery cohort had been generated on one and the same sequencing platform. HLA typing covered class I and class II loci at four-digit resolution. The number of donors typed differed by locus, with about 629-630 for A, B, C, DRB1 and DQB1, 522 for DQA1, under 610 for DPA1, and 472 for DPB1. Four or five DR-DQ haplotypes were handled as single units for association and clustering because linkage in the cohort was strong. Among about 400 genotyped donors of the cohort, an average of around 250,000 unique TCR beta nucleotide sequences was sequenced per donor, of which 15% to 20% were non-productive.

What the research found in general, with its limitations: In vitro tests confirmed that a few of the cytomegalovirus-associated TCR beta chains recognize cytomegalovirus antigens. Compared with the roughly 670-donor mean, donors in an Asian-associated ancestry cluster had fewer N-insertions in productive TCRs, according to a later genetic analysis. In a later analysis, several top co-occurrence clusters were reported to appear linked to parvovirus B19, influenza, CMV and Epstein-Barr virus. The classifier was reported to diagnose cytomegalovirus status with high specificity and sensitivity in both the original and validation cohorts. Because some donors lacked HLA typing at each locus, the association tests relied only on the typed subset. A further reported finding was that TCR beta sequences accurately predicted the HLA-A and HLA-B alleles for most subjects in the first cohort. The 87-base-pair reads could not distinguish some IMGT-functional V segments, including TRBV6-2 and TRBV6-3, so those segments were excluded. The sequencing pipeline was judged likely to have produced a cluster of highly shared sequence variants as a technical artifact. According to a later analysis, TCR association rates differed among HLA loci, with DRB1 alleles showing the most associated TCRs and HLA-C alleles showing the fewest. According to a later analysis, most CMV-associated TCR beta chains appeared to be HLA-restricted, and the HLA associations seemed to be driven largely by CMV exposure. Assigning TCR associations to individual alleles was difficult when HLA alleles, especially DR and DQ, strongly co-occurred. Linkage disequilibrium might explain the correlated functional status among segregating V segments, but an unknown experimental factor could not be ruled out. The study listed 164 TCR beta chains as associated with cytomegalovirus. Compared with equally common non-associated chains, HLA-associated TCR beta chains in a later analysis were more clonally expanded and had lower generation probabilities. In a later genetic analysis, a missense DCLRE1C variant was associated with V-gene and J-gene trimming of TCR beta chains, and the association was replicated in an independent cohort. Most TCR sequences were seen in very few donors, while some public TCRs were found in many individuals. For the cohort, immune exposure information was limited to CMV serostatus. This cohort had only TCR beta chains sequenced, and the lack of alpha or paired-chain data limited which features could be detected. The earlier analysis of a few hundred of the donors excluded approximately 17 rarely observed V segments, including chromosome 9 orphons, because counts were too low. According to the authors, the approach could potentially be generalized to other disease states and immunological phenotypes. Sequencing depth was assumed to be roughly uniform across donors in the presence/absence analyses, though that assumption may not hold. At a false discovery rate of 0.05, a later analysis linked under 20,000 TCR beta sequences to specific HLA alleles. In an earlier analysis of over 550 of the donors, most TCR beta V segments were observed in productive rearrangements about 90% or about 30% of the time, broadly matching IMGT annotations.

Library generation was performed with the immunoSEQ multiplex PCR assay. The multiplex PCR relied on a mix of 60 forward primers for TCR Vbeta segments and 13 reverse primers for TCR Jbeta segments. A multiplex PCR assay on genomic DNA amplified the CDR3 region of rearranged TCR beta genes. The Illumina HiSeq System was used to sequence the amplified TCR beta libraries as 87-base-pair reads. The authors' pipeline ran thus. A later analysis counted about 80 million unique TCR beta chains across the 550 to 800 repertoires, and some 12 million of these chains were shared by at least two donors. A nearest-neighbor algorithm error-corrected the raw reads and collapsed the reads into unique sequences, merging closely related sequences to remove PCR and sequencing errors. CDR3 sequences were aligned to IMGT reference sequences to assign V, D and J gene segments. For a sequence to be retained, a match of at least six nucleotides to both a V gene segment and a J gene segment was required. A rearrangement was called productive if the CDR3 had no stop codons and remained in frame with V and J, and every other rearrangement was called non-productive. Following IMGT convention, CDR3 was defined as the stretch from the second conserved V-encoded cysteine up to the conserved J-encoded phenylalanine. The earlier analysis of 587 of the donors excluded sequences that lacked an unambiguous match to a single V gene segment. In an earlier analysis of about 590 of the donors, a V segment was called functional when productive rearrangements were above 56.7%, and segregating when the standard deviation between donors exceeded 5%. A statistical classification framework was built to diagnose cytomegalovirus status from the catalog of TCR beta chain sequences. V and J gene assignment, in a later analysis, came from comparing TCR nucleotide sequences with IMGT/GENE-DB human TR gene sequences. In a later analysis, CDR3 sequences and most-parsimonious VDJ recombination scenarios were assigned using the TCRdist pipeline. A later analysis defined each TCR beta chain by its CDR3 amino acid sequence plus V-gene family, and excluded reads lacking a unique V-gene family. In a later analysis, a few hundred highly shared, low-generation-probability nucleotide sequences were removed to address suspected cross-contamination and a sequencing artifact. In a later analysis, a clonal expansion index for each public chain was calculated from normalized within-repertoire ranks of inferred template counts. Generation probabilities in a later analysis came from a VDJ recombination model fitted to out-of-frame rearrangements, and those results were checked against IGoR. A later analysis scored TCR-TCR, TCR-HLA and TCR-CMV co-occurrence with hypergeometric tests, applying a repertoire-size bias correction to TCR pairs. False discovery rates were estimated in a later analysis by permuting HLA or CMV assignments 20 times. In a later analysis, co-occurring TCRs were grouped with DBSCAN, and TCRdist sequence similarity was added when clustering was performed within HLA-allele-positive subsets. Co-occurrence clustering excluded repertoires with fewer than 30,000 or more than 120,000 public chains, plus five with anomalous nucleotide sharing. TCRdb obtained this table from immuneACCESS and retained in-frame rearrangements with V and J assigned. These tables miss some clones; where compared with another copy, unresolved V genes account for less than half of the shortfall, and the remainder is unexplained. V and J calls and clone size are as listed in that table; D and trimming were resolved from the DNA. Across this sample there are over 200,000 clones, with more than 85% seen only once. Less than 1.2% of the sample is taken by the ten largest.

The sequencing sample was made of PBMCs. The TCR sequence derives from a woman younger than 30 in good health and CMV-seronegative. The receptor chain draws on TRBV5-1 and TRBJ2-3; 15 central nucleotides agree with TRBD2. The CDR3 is CASSPGLAGGYRIDTQYF. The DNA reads TGCGCCAGCAGCCCGGGACTAGCGGGGGGATATAGGATAGATACGCAGTATTTT.